The 30 T cell receptor beta chains listed next were all sequenced from one sample in a study of blood T cell repertoires in COVID-19. Sequencing used immunoSEQ multiplex PCR; TCRdb keeps in-frame clones, though not all of them. Among 200,000 to 250,000 clones listed, almost 90% were seen once. Material: peripheral blood. The source of these receptors is a woman aged 55-70 years with acute or convalescent COVID-19.

The chain employs TRBV18 and TRBJ2-1, with D perhaps TRBD1 (5 bases). V lost 3 bases to trimming and J lost 8 bases, with 8 bases between them. Germline CDR1 reads KGHSH; CDR2 reads LQKENI. The CDR3 has 12 amino acids. The CDR3 bases are TGTGCCAGCTCACCTTCAGGGTATGAGCAGTTCTTC. This translates into CASSPSGYEQFF.

This CDR3 is CASSELAGWGTDTQYF. Written as DNA, the CDR3 is TGTGCCAGCAGTGAACTAGCGGGGTGGGGCACAGATACGCAGTATTTT. The chain joins TRBV13 to TRBJ2-3; 10 bases agree with TRBD2. V dropped 6 bases and J dropped 1; count of bases not matched to a gene: 7. CDR1 is PRHDT, CDR2 FYEKMQ, per germline (reference sequence). The CDR3 consists of 16 residues.

The chain carries TRBV12-3 or TRBV12-4 and TRBJ2-7; D remains unclear. CDR3 length: 12 residues. V was pared by 5 bases and J by 5 bases, with 10 bases between. CDR3 DNA sequence: TGTGCCAGCAGTCTTCGTCCGGACGAGCAGTACTTC. Its translation is CASSLRPDEQYF.

V is TRBV7-9 and J is TRBJ1-5; D not certain. CDR1 is SEHNR and CDR2 is FQNEAQ in the germline V gene (reference sequence). V lost 2 bases and J lost 9, with 8 bases in between. This CDR3 is built from 12 residues. CDR3 sequence reads: CASSLSRGPQHF. CDR3 coding DNA: TGTGCCAGCAGCTTATCCCGCGGGCCCCAGCATTTT.

CDR3 nucleotides: TGTGCCAGCAGCTTAGGCCCGGACTTCTTGAACATTCAGTACTTC. This sequence encodes CASSLGPDFLNIQYF. The V gene is TRBV13, the J gene TRBJ2-4; tentatively, D is TRBD2 (5 bases). Germline CDR1 is PRHDT and CDR2 is FYEKMQ (reference sequence). V shed 0 bases and J shed 7 bases, with 13 bases lying between them. The CDR3 extends over 15 amino acids.

The chain uses TRBV7-9 and TRBJ1-4; 9 nucleotides agree with TRBD1. Germline CDR1 SEHNR, CDR2 FQNEAQ (reference sequence). The CDR3 covers 15 residues. Trimming took 5 bases from V and 7 from J; bases not matched to a gene: 8. The CDR3 DNA sequence: TGTGCCAGCAGCCAAACAGGGGGCGTTCTTGAAAAACTGTTTTTT. Encoded protein: CASSQTGGVLEKLFF. The whole variable domain, remainder taken from reference TRBV7-9 and TRBJ1-4, is DTGVSQNPRHKITKRGQNVTFRCDPISEHNRLYWYRQTLGQGPEFLTYFQNEAQLEKSRLLSDRFSAERPKGSFSTLEIQRTEQGDSAMYLCASSQTGGVLEKLFFGSGTQLSVL.

The CDR3 nucleotides read TGTGCCAGCAGTAGGCAGGGGGTAGGGGATGAGCAGTTCTTC. This sequence encodes CASSRQGVGDEQFF. The rearrangement joins TRBV28 to TRBJ2-1, with 7 bases fitting TRBD1. Trimming removed 5 bases from V and 8 bases from J; junction bases left unmatched: 9. The CDR3 has 14 amino acids. Germline V gene data show CDR1 as MDHEN and CDR2 as SYDVKM.

The DNA of the CDR3 is TGTGCCAGCAGCCCCTCGGGGGCTAACTATGGCTACACCTTC. This gives the protein CASSPSGANYGYTF. The rearrangement uses TRBV7-2 and TRBJ1-2; tentatively, D is TRBD1 (5 bases). Germline CDR1 is SGHTA and CDR2 is FQGNSA. This CDR3 is built from 14 residues. Trimming cost V 5 bases and J 0 bases, with 10 bases left between them.

The chain carries TRBV7-2 and TRBJ2-1, with D possibly TRBD1 on 6 matching bases. CDR3 size: 15 residues. CDR1 and CDR2 (germline): SGHTA, FQGNSA. Trimming took off 2 bases at V and 9 bases at J, with 17 bases between the two ends. The CDR3 bases are TGTGCCAGCAGCTTAAATATATTGGGGGCGGGTGAGCAGTTCTTC. Translation: CASSLNILGAGEQFF.

This clone showed up just once. This rearrangement joins TRBV6-5 to TRBJ1-5; 9 nucleotides line up with TRBD1. CDR3 size: 15 residues. Germline CDR1 reads MNHEY; CDR2 reads SVGAGI. V dropped 4 bases and J dropped 1; count of bases not matched to a gene: 2. DNA for the CDR3: TGTGCCAGCAGTTTGACAGGGGGAAGCAATCAGCCCCAGCATTTT. It codes for CASSLTGGSNQPQHF.

The chain employs TRBV5-8 and TRBJ1-5; D uncertain. The CDR3 contains 13 residues. V lost 1 base and J 6 bases, leaving 8 bases between the germline ends. Per the germline V gene, CDR1 is SGHTS and CDR2 is YDEGEE. The CDR3 nucleotides are TGTGCCAGCAGCTTGTATACGGGTCAGCCCCAGCATTTT. This codes for CASSLYTGQPQHF.

The chain combines TRBV9 with TRBJ2-5, with D unresolved. CDR1 is SGDLS and CDR2 is YYNGEE in the germline V gene. Trimming took 0 bases from V and 4 from J, leaving 7 bases between them. This CDR3 contains 13 residues. CDR3: CASSVGFGETQYF. The CDR3 DNA is TGTGCCAGCAGCGTAGGTTTCGGAGAGACCCAGTACTTC.

This sequence joins TRBV4-2 and TRBJ2-3, with a tentative D call TRBD2 (6 bases). Per germline, CDR1 LGHNA and CDR2 YNFKEQ. V lost 2 bases to trimming and J lost 0 bases, with 9 bases between them. There are 15 residues in the CDR3. CDR3 protein: CASSQPSGSTDTQYF. The CDR3 DNA reads TGTGCCAGCAGCCAACCGAGCGGGAGCACAGATACGCAGTATTTT.

The chain carries TRBV6-6 and TRBJ1-5; unclear D gene. The CDR3 spans 19 residues. V lost 5 bases to trimming and J lost 0 bases, with 23 bases between them. Germline CDR1 MNHNY, CDR2 SVGAGI (reference sequence). CDR3 bases: TGTGCCAGCAGTCCCCTCCCTAGCATTATTCCCTATAGCAATCAGCCCCAGCATTTT. Protein: CASSPLPSIIPYSNQPQHF.

This clone was counted between two and nine times. CDR3 loop: CASSEALRTGNYGYTF. In DNA, the CDR3 is TGTGCCAGCAGTGAAGCCCTTCGGACAGGGAACTATGGCTACACCTTC. V and J are TRBV2 and TRBJ1-2; 8 bases map to TRBD1. Germline V CDR1 and CDR2: SNHLY, FYNNEI. The CDR3 extends over 16 amino acids. V lost 0 bases, J lost 2 bases, and 5 bases stayed unmatched.

The chain is built from TRBV18 and TRBJ2-1; 7 bases map to TRBD1. Germline trimming cut 1 base from V and 4 bases from J; bases unmatched to any gene: 7. CDR1 and CDR2 from the germline V gene are KGHSH and LQKENI. The CDR3 is 16 residues long. The CDR3 loop reads CASSPQGAGGYNEQFF. CDR3 DNA: TGTGCCAGCTCACCACAGGGCGCAGGGGGTTACAATGAGCAGTTCTTC. The variable domain in full, completed from reference TRBV18 and TRBJ2-1, reads NAGVMQNPRHLVRRRGQEARLRCSPMKGHSHVYWYRQLPEEGLKFMVYLQKENIIDESGMPKERFSAEFPKEGPSILRIQQVVRGDSAAYFCASSPQGAGGYNEQFFGPGTRLTVL.

J is TRBJ1-5 and V is TRBV27; 8 bases fit TRBD1. Germline CDR1 MNHEY, CDR2 SMNVEV (reference sequence). J was trimmed by 0 bases and V by 6 bases; bases with no gene match: 7. The CDR3 is 16 residues long. The CDR3 region has the DNA TGTGCCAGCAGACCAGGCAGGGGGCTTAGCAATCAGCCCCAGCATTTT. Protein sequence: CASRPGRGLSNQPQHF.

This chain uses TRBV21-1 with TRBJ2-2; TRBD2 reflects the table's D call only, with no check against the DNA. TRBV21-1 is assigned pseudogene status. CDR3 length: 16 residues. CDR3 protein: CAKWTSGGPMGGELFF. The CDR3 DNA sequence: TGTGCCAAATGGACTAGCGGGGGCCCGATGGGCGGGGAGCTGTTTTTT.

J is TRBJ2-6 and V is TRBV5-1, with D possibly matching TRBD2 (6 bases). CDR3 length: 16 amino acids. The ends were cut back, 4 bases at V and 4 bases at J, with 15 bases in the middle. Germline CDR1 reads SGHRS; CDR2 reads YFSETQ. The CDR3 DNA reads as TGCGCCAGCAGCGCGGGACCGCCGGGGGGGGCCAACGTCCTGACTTTC. It codes for CASSAGPPGGANVLTF.

The chain combines TRBV4-2 with TRBJ1-1, with 7 bases identical to TRBD1. The germline CDR1 and CDR2 sequences are LGHNA and YNFKEQ. The CDR3 has 14 residues. Trimming removed 4 bases from V and 5 bases from J; junction bases left unmatched: 7. The CDR3 nucleotides read TGTGCCAGCAGCCCCACAGGGGCATGGACTGAAGCTTTCTTT. This translates into CASSPTGAWTEAFF.

The chain has TRBV13 and TRBJ1-1; 8 bases fit TRBD1. The CDR3 is 15 amino acids. V was clipped by 2 bases and J by 0 bases; unmatched bases: 2. The germline V gene has CDR1 PRHDT and CDR2 FYEKMQ (reference sequence). The CDR3 DNA follows: TGTGCCAGCAGCTTACTGGGACAGGTGAACACTGAAGCTTTCTTT. This translates into CASSLLGQVNTEAFF.

This clone was seen once. In DNA form, the CDR3 reads TGTGCCAGCAGTCCCCAGGGGGAGAATCAGCCCCAGCATTTT. Encoded protein: CASSPQGENQPQHF. The chain uses TRBV27 and TRBJ1-5, with 7 bases fitting TRBD1. This CDR3 has 14 amino acids. The trim removed 5 bases at V and 4 bases at J, leaving 5 bases unmatched. Germline-derived CDR1 and CDR2 are MNHEY and SMNVEV (reference sequence).

The chain employs TRBV4-2 and TRBJ2-2, with 14 positions matching TRBD2. This CDR3 comprises 18 residues. Trimming at V came to 1 base and at J to 2 bases, leaving 3 bases not matched to a gene. CDR1 is LGHNA, CDR2 YNFKEQ, per germline. Written as DNA, the CDR3 is TGTGCCAGCAGCCAAGCCGGACTAGCGGGAGGAAACACCGGGGAGCTGTTTTTT. Its translation is CASSQAGLAGGNTGELFF.

The J gene is TRBJ1-1, the V gene TRBV12-3 or TRBV12-4; no clear D. V gave up 5 bases and J gave up 11 bases, with 15 bases separating them. The length of the CDR3 is 12 residues. CDR3 bases: TGTGCCAGCAGTCAAGCTGGCCTCGGGGCTTTCTTT. As protein: CASSQAGLGAFF.

This chain joins TRBV12-5 and TRBJ2-5; 8 bases map to TRBD1. CDR3 length: 14 amino acids. The V gene end was trimmed by 2 bases and the J gene end by 9 bases; junction bases not matched to a gene: 8. Per the germline V gene, CDR1 is LGHNT and CDR2 is FRNRAP. For the CDR3, the DNA is TGTGCTAGTGGTTTGCCGGGACAGGTCGTGGCCCAGTACTTC. It encodes CASGLPGQVVAQYF.

The J gene is TRBJ2-3, the V gene TRBV6-1; TRBD2 aligns across 14 bases. V shed 3 bases, J shed 7 bases, and the junction held 3 bases outside the gene matches. Germline V gives CDR1 MNHNS, CDR2 SASEGT. CDR3 length: 15 amino acids. DNA for the CDR3: TGTGCCAGCAGTGAGGGACTAGCGGGGGCACATACGCAGTATTTT. Its translation is CASSEGLAGAHTQYF.

This chain links TRBV6-5 with TRBJ1-2, with 7 bases matching TRBD1. Germline V gives CDR1 MNHEY, CDR2 SVGAGI. With 8 bases clipped from V and 5 bases from J, the junction kept 5 bases outside the gene matches. This CDR3 comprises 12 residues. For the CDR3, the DNA is TGTGCCAGCCGGGGACAGTTATATGGCTACACCTTC. As protein: CASRGQLYGYTF.

The chain is built from TRBV6-2 or TRBV6-3 and TRBJ1-1; maybe TRBD1 (6 bases). This CDR3 comprises 13 residues. Per germline, CDR1 MNHEY and CDR2 SVGEGT. Trimming took off 1 base at V and 8 bases at J, with 11 bases between the two ends. The CDR3 sequence is CASSYYAGTEAFF. CDR3 DNA sequence: TGTGCCAGCAGTTACTACGCCGGGACAGAAGCTTTCTTT.

The V and J genes are TRBV2 and TRBJ2-1, with D unclear. The CDR3 covers 10 residues. Trimming shortened V by 7 bases and J by 15 bases, and 13 bases separated the two germline ends. The germline CDR1 and CDR2 sequences are SNHLY and FYNNEI. The CDR3 protein is CASNGPPTFF. As DNA, the CDR3 is TGTGCCAGCAATGGTCCCCCTACGTTCTTC.

V gene TRBV6-2 or TRBV6-3 combines with J gene TRBJ2-1; no definite D call. V gave up 6 bases and J gave up 0 bases, with 18 bases separating them. This CDR3 region has 17 residues. Germline lookup yields CDR1 MNHEY and CDR2 SVGEGT. CDR3 nucleotides: TGTGCCAGCAGCCCTCTAGGCCCCCCGAGCTCCTACAATGAGCAGTTCTTC. Its protein is CASSPLGPPSSYNEQFF.